The entry that follows covers one T cell receptor beta chain sequence. Its specificity is not known. Oncomine TCR Beta short-read sequencing was applied to DNA from cultured CD4+ T cells. After culture, CD4+ T cells served as the source for genomic DNA extraction. TCRdb re-derived calls from the PCR reads in MiXCR, one entry per CDR3 protein. In the table there are more than 12,000 distinct CDR3 sequences, approximately 58% of which are singletons. Treatment denoted: roughly 10-day PBMC culture with coronavirus spike peptide pools or control peptides (ViraFEST assay). In germline, CDR1 is SGHTA, CDR2 FQGNSA. The CDR3 has 16 residues. Trimming cost V 5 bases and J 6 bases; bases outside gene matches: 13. The sample belongs to a study of vaccination and CD4 T cells after COVID-19. General study points: The great majority, 304 of 307 vaccine-specific clones, proved spike mono-reactive in convalescent patients. Although the median of SARS-CoV-2-reactive clonotypes rose from roughly 21 to 40, the change was not significant.

Material for sequencing was CD4+ T cells from blood, cultured in vitro. This TCR was recovered from a human donor who had recovered from COVID-19. The rearrangement uses TRBV7-2 and TRBJ2-5; 9 nucleotides agree with TRBD2. CDR3 sequence (DNA): TGTGCCAGCAGCCCCATGTGGGTAGCGGGAGTTCAGACCCAGTACTTC. As protein: CASSPMWVAGVQTQYF.